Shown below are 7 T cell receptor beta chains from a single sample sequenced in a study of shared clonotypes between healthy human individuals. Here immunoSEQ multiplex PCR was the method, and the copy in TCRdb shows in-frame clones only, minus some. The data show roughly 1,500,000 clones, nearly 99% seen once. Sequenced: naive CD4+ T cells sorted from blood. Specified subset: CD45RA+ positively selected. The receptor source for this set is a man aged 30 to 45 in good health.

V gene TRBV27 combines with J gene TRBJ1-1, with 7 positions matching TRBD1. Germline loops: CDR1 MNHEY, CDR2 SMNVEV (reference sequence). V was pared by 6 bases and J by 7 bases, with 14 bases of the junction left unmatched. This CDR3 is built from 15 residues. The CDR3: CASRTRQGGRSEAFF. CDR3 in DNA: TGTGCCAGCAGGACTCGACAGGGAGGTCGAAGTGAAGCTTTCTTT.

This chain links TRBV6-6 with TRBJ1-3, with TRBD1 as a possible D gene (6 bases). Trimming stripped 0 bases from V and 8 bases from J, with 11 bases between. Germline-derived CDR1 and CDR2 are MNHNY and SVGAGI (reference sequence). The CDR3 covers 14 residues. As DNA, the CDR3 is TGTGCCAGCAGTTACTCCCAGGGGCGTGACACCATATATTTT. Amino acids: CASSYSQGRDTIYF.

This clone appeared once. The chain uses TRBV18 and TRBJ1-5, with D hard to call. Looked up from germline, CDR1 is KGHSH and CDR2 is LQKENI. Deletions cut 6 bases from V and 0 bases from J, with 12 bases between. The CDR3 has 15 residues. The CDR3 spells CASSLGDHSNQPQHF. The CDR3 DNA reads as TGTGCCAGCTCCCTCGGCGATCATAGCAATCAGCCCCAGCATTTT.

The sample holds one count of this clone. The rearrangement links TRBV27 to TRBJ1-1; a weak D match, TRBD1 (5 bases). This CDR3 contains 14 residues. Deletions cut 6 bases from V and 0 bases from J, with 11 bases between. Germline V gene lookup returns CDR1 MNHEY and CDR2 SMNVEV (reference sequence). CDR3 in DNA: TGTGCCAGCAGCCCGGGGGGAATGAACACTGAAGCTTTCTTT. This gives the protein CASSPGGMNTEAFF.

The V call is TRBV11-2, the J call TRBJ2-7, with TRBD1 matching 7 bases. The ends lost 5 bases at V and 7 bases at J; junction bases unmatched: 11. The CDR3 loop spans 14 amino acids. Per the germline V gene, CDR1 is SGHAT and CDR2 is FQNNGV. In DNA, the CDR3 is TGTGCCAGCAGCCAAGAAAACTTACAGGGGGAGCAGTACTTC. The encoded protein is CASSQENLQGEQYF.

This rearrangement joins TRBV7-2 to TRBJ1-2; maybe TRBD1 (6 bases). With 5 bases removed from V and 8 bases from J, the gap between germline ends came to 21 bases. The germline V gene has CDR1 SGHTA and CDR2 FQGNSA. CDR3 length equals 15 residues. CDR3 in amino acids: CASSMHQGSTYGYTF. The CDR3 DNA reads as TGTGCCAGCAGCATGCATCAGGGGTCAACTTACGGCTACACCTTC.

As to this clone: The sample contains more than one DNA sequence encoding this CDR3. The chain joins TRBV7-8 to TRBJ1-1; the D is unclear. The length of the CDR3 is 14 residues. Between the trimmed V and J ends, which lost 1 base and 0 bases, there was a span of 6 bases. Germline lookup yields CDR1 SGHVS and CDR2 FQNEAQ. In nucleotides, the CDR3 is TGTGCCAGCAGCTTAGGGCACCTGAACACTGAAGCTTTCTTT. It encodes CASSLGHLNTEAFF.